This entry lists 27 T cell receptor beta chains sequenced from one sample in a study of Tregs in tolerant kidney transplant recipients. Profiled with immunoSEQ multiplex PCR; TCRdb holds only in-frame clones, not every one. The repertoire holds roughly 250,000 clones, about 86% seen once, with 0.64% in the top ten. The sequenced material came from CD4+ T cells from blood. These receptors were taken from a human donor in good health.

The chain couples TRBV10-1 to TRBJ1-6; 10 bases fit TRBD1. J lost 10 bases, V lost 8 bases, and 2 bases had no gene match. Germline CDR1 WNHNN, CDR2 SYGVQD (reference sequence). This CDR3 is 12 amino acids long. The CDR3 reads CASGTGASPLHF. The CDR3 region has the DNA TGCGCCAGCGGGACAGGGGCCTCACCCCTCCACTTT.

The chain has TRBV18 and TRBJ2-5; D is perhaps TRBD1 (6 bases). CDR1 is KGHSH, CDR2 LQKENI, per germline. The CDR3 extends over 18 amino acids. V was trimmed by 3 bases and J by 4 bases, leaving 24 bases between them. The chain's CDR3 is CASSPRSTGPAQRETQYF. DNA of the CDR3: TGTGCCAGCTCACCGAGATCCACAGGGCCGGCTCAAAGAGAGACCCAGTACTTC.

The chain is built from TRBV6-5 and TRBJ1-2; 7 bases map to TRBD1. The V and J ends lost 2 bases and 2 bases, in that order; junction bases with no gene match: 5. Germline CDR1 and CDR2: MNHEY and SVGAGI. This CDR3 is built from 15 residues. In DNA form, the CDR3 reads TGTGCCAGCAGTTACAGTCCGACAGGGAACTATGGCTACACCTTC. Encoded protein: CASSYSPTGNYGYTF.

V is TRBV19 and J is TRBJ1-5; the D gene is possibly TRBD1 (5 bases). The CDR3 is 15 residues long. Trimming pared 5 bases from V and 3 bases from J, leaving 14 bases between. Germline V gene lookup returns CDR1 LNHDA and CDR2 SQIVND (reference sequence). CDR3 amino acids: CASSQWGPSNQPQHF. The CDR3 DNA is TGTGCCAGTAGTCAATGGGGACCGTCCAATCAGCCCCAGCATTTT.

The CDR3 coding sequence is TGCGCCAGCTCGGGACTAGCGGGGGTGGAGACCCAGTACTTC. This codes for CASSGLAGVETQYF. V is TRBV5-1 and J is TRBJ2-5; 14 nucleotides match TRBD2. J gave up 5 bases and V 7 bases, and 4 bases lay outside the gene matches. The length of the CDR3 is 14 residues. From germline, CDR1 is SGHRS and CDR2 YFSETQ.

The chain carries TRBV18 and TRBJ1-6; D gene unclear. The CDR3 is 13 residues long. Germline loops: CDR1 KGHSH, CDR2 LQKENI. Trimming took off 3 bases at V and 7 bases at J, with 7 bases between the two ends. CDR3 sequence: CASSPNYNSPLHF. The CDR3, as DNA: TGTGCCAGCTCACCGAATTACAATTCACCCCTCCACTTT.

The V call is TRBV6-5, the J call TRBJ1-2, with 8 positions matching TRBD1. J gave up 7 bases and V 6 bases, and 7 bases lay outside the gene matches. In germline, CDR1 is MNHEY, CDR2 SVGAGI. This CDR3 is 13 amino acids long. CDR3: CASRFQGAGGYTF. The CDR3 nucleotides read TGTGCCAGCAGATTTCAGGGGGCTGGTGGCTACACCTTC.

The chain carries TRBV19 and TRBJ1-5; 7 bases are shared with TRBD1. The CDR3 contains 16 residues. V trimming: 3 bases; J trimming: 1 base; junction bases outside the gene matches: 6. Germline V gene lookup returns CDR1 LNHDA and CDR2 SQIVND (reference sequence). The CDR3 DNA reads as TGTGCCAGTAGTATGAGGGACAGAGGAAGCAATCAGCCCCAGCATTTT. As protein: CASSMRDRGSNQPQHF.

This clone is labeled medium-sized (0.01 to 0.1%). The rearrangement joins TRBV2 to TRBJ2-7, with D possibly matching TRBD1 (6 bases). CDR3 length: 14 residues. Looked up from germline, CDR1 is SNHLY and CDR2 is FYNNEI. The V and J ends lost 4 bases and 1 base respectively, with 11 bases between them. The CDR3 sequence is CASSGNRVSYEQYF. CDR3 DNA: TGTGCCAGCAGTGGAAACAGGGTATCCTACGAGCAGTACTTC.

This rearrangement joins TRBV18 to TRBJ2-1, with 9 positions matching TRBD2. Germline V gives CDR1 KGHSH, CDR2 LQKENI. This CDR3 is built from 18 residues. V lost 3 bases and J lost 0; bases outside the gene matches: 9. CDR3 DNA sequence: TGTGCCAGCTCACCGGGGCTAGCGGGGCTGAGCTCCTACAATGAGCAGTTCTTC. Encoded protein: CASSPGLAGLSSYNEQFF.

The chain recombines TRBV29-1 with TRBJ1-4, with 10 bases fitting TRBD1. There are 13 residues in the CDR3. CDR1 is SQVTM, CDR2 ANQGSEA, per germline. J lost 6 bases, V lost 4 bases, and 2 bases had no gene match. In DNA form, the CDR3 reads TGCAGCGTTGGACAGGGGGCAGATGAAAAACTGTTTTTT. It specifies CSVGQGADEKLFF.

The chain recombines TRBV27 with TRBJ2-1; TRBD2 agrees at 12 bases. Germline V lookup: CDR1 MNHEY, CDR2 SMNVEV (reference sequence). CDR3 size: 16 residues. J was trimmed by 5 bases and V by 7 bases; bases with no gene match: 9. The CDR3 reads CASTSGTSGFNNEQFF. The CDR3 bases are TGTGCCAGCACCTCCGGGACTAGCGGGTTTAACAATGAGCAGTTCTTC.

The chain carries TRBV18 and TRBJ1-1; maybe TRBD1 (6 bases). This CDR3 is built from 16 residues. The germline gives CDR1 KGHSH, CDR2 LQKENI. Trimming removed 2 bases at V and 1 base at J, with 14 bases between. The CDR3 region is CASSPGAGATNTEAFF. The CDR3 DNA is TGTGCCAGCTCACCAGGGGCAGGGGCCACGAACACTGAAGCTTTCTTT.

The gene calls are TRBV10-1 and TRBJ2-3; TRBD1 is a possible D gene (5 bases). The length of the CDR3 is 15 residues. Trimming shortened V by 5 bases and J by 2 bases, and 14 bases separated the two germline ends. Germline-derived CDR1 and CDR2 are WNHNN and SYGVQD (reference sequence). Here the CDR3 reads CASSWTPSLTDTQYF. The CDR3 DNA is TGCGCCAGCAGTTGGACACCTTCTCTCACAGATACGCAGTATTTT.

CDR3 nucleotides: TGTGCCAGCAGTGAAGCGGAGAGCTCCTACAATGAGCAGTTCTTC. This codes for CASSEAESSYNEQFF. This rearrangement joins TRBV2 to TRBJ2-1; D gene unclear. The CDR3 has 15 amino acids. Germline values: CDR1 SNHLY, CDR2 FYNNEI. V was shortened by 0 bases and J by 0 bases, with 6 bases between the two germline ends.

Here the CDR3 reads CASSFEEGLAGPQYF. Here the CDR3 DNA reads TGCGCCAGCAGCTTCGAAGAGGGGCTAGCGGGACCCCAGTACTTC. The chain recombines TRBV5-1 with TRBJ2-7, with 9 bases that match TRBD2. The CDR3 has 15 residues. Germline CDR1 reads SGHRS; CDR2 reads YFSETQ. J gave up 10 bases and V 2 bases, and 13 bases lay outside the gene matches.

The rearrangement uses TRBV5-1 and TRBJ1-4; TRBD1 is a possible D gene (5 bases). The V gene's germline CDR1 is SGHRS and CDR2 YFSETQ. The V and J ends lost 2 bases and 0 bases respectively, with 8 bases between them. This CDR3 region has 15 residues. For the CDR3, the DNA is TGCGCCAGCAGCTTTGACAGAGCAACTAATGAAAAACTGTTTTTT. It codes for CASSFDRATNEKLFF.

V gene TRBV10-3 combines with J gene TRBJ2-7; D not resolved. Per germline, CDR1 ENHRY and CDR2 SYGVKD. With 6 bases removed from V and 0 bases from J, the gap between germline ends came to 12 bases. The CDR3 totals 14 residues. CDR3 sequence reads: CAISPGRSSYEQYF. For the CDR3, the DNA is TGTGCCATCAGCCCCGGTCGTAGCTCCTACGAGCAGTACTTC.

The table lists this clone with a count of one. V and J are TRBV6-5 and TRBJ1-6; D ambiguous. V lost 5 bases and J 6 bases, leaving 5 bases between the germline ends. The CDR3 consists of 12 residues. Germline V gives CDR1 MNHEY, CDR2 SVGAGI. As DNA, the CDR3 is TGTGCCAGCAGTAATGGTAATTCACCCCTCCACTTT. Translation: CASSNGNSPLHF.

CDR3: CASSSIKQGLNTEAFF. CDR3 in DNA: TGTGCCAGCAGCTCCATAAAACAGGGCTTGAACACTGAAGCTTTCTTT. The V and J genes are TRBV5-4 and TRBJ1-1; maybe TRBD1 (6 bases). In germline, CDR1 is SGHNT, CDR2 YYREEE (reference sequence). V dropped 3 bases and J dropped 0 bases, with 15 bases sitting between them. The CDR3 sequence is 16 residues long. The whole variable domain, remainder taken from reference TRBV5-4 and TRBJ1-1, is ETGVTQSPTHLIKTRGQQVTLRCSSQSGHNTVSWYQQALGQGPQFIFQYYREEENGRGNFPPRFSGLQFPNYSSELNVNALELDDSALYLCASSSIKQGLNTEAFFGQGTRLTVV.

The rearrangement joins TRBV7-2 to TRBJ2-5; D not certain. The length of the CDR3 is 17 residues. Deletions cut 5 bases from V and 5 bases from J, with 24 bases between. From germline, CDR1 is SGHTA and CDR2 FQGNSA. The CDR3 protein is CASSTQPRRTGAETQYF. CDR3 nucleotide sequence: TGTGCCAGCAGCACCCAGCCTCGGCGGACCGGCGCTGAGACCCAGTACTTC.

This clone has only a few counts. The gene calls are TRBV7-9 and TRBJ1-1; no definite D call. The length of the CDR3 is 14 residues. Trimming left V 2 bases short and J 1 base short, with 8 bases between. CDR1 and CDR2 (germline): SEHNR, FQNEAQ (reference sequence). This CDR3 reads CASSLSHPNTEAFF. CDR3 DNA: TGTGCCAGCAGCTTAAGTCACCCGAACACTGAAGCTTTCTTT.

The chain joins TRBV5-1 to TRBJ2-2; 11 bases are a match to TRBD2. Looked up from germline, CDR1 is SGHRS and CDR2 is YFSETQ. The V gene end was trimmed by 5 bases and the J gene end by 3 bases; junction bases not matched to a gene: 0. The CDR3 is made up of 14 amino acids. CDR3 sequence reads: CASRGLADTGELFF. The CDR3 bases are TGCGCCAGCAGGGGACTAGCGGACACCGGGGAGCTGTTTTTT.

V is TRBV6-5 and J is TRBJ1-5; 11 positions agree with TRBD1. Germline CDR1 MNHEY, CDR2 SVGAGI. After removal of 5 bases from V and 4 bases from J, the junction contained 4 bases not matched to a gene. The CDR3 runs to 15 residues. The CDR3 loop reads CASSTDRGLNQPQHF. The CDR3 nucleotides are TGTGCCAGCAGTACGGACAGGGGGCTTAATCAGCCCCAGCATTTT.

This rearrangement joins TRBV4-1 to TRBJ2-3; D may be TRBD2 (6 bases). V lost 4 bases and J lost 2, with 19 bases in between. In germline, CDR1 is MGHRA, CDR2 YSYEKL. This CDR3 is 17 amino acids long. CDR3 nucleotide sequence: TGCGCCAGCAGCCTTATTTGGGATGGGACTGCCACAGATACGCAGTATTTT. Amino acids: CASSLIWDGTATDTQYF.

This chain links TRBV10-2 with TRBJ2-7; D is possibly TRBD2 (5 bases). Germline CDR1 and CDR2: WSHSY and SAAADI. The CDR3 is 15 residues long. The germline V and J ends were trimmed by 5 bases and 1 base, with 15 bases remaining between them. CDR3: CASSNTGVASYEQYF. The CDR3 DNA reads TGCGCCAGCAGTAATACCGGGGTTGCGTCCTACGAGCAGTACTTC.

Comments on this clone: In the same sample, other DNA sequences code for this CDR3. The chain uses TRBV18 and TRBJ1-5; D call uncertain. The CDR3 is made up of 13 amino acids. V was cut by 6 bases and J by 0 bases, with 6 bases left in between. Germline lookup yields CDR1 KGHSH and CDR2 LQKENI. The CDR3 loop reads CASSPGSNQPQHF. The DNA for the CDR3 is TGTGCCAGCTCCCCGGGTAGCAATCAGCCCCAGCATTTT.